One sample yielded the 16 T cell receptor beta chains listed below, sequenced in a study of technical replicates of blood from a handful of donors. Clones were read by immunoSEQ multiplex PCR, and TCRdb kept only the in-frame ones, dropping some. This sample has fewer than 90,000 clones, with 94% found just once. Specimen: T cells isolated from PBMCs. These receptor sequences come from a human donor in good health.

J is TRBJ1-3 and V is TRBV11-2; D unclear. V lost 6 bases and J 7 bases, leaving 19 bases between the germline ends. CDR3 size: 15 residues. CDR1 SGHAT and CDR2 FQNNGV come from the germline V gene. The CDR3 nucleotides are TGTGCCAGCAGAAAGGCTGGCCGACTTCGGAACACCATATATTTT. As protein: CASRKAGRLRNTIYF.

The V gene is TRBV6-1, the J gene TRBJ2-5; 7 nucleotides line up with TRBD1. The V segment lost 2 bases and the J segment 1 base; nucleotides outside the gene matches: 4. Germline V CDR1 and CDR2: MNHNS, SASEGT. The CDR3 sequence is 15 residues long. The CDR3 bases are TGTGCCAGCAGTGAAATACGGGACAGCCAAGAGACCCAGTACTTC. Its translation: CASSEIRDSQETQYF.

The J gene is TRBJ1-2, the V gene TRBV14; 7 bases fit TRBD1. Germline-derived CDR1 and CDR2 are SGHDN and FVKESK. With 2 bases clipped from V and 3 bases from J, the junction kept 6 bases outside the gene matches. There are 15 residues in the CDR3. This CDR3 is CASSQSQGGYYGYTF. The CDR3 DNA is TGTGCCAGCAGCCAATCCCAGGGGGGTTACTATGGCTACACCTTC.

The gene calls are TRBV4-2 and TRBJ2-3; the match to TRBD2 covers 10 bases. This CDR3 is built from 16 residues. The V gene end was trimmed by 0 bases and the J gene end by 4 bases; junction bases not matched to a gene: 4. Germline V gives CDR1 LGHNA, CDR2 YNFKEQ. The CDR3 loop reads CASSQEAGGPADTQYF. The CDR3 DNA reads as TGTGCCAGCAGCCAAGAAGCGGGGGGGCCCGCAGATACGCAGTATTTT.

The J gene is TRBJ2-3, the V gene TRBV9; 13 bases fit TRBD2. J lost 3 bases, V lost 2 bases, and 6 bases had no gene match. Germline V CDR1 and CDR2: SGDLS, YYNGEE. The CDR3 has 17 residues. The CDR3 nucleotides read TGTGCCAGCAGCGTCCGAGGACTAGCGGGGGTTACAGATACGCAGTATTTT. Translating it yields CASSVRGLAGVTDTQYF. Looking up the rest from reference TRBV9 and TRBJ2-3 gives the full variable domain: DSGVTQTPKHLITATGQRVTLRCSPRSGDLSVYWYQQSLDQGLQFLIQYYNGEERAKGNILERFSAQQFPDLHSELNLSSLELGDSALYFCASSVRGLAGVTDTQYFGPGTRLTVL.

The chain links TRBV6-4 to TRBJ2-1; the match to TRBD2 covers 7 bases. The CDR3 has 16 residues. In germline, CDR1 is MRHNA, CDR2 SNTAGT. The V gene end was trimmed by 3 bases and the J gene end by 3 bases; junction bases not matched to a gene: 8. CDR3 nucleotides: TGTGCCAGCAGTGATACGCGGGAGAGCCTCTACAATGAGCAGTTCTTC. This codes for CASSDTRESLYNEQFF.

The V and J genes are TRBV7-9 and TRBJ1-2; no reliable D call. The CDR3 covers 14 residues. With 4 bases removed from V and 4 bases from J, the gap between germline ends came to 13 bases. Per the germline V gene, CDR1 is SEHNR and CDR2 is FQNEAQ (reference sequence). CDR3 amino acids: CASSSGRETYGYTF. The CDR3 nucleotides read TGTGCCAGCAGCTCCGGACGGGAAACCTATGGCTACACCTTC.

The rearrangement links TRBV6-4 to TRBJ1-3; D call uncertain. Trimming took 0 bases from V and 3 from J, leaving 12 bases between them. This CDR3 is built from 16 residues. Germline V gene sequence: CDR1 MRHNA, CDR2 SNTAGT. CDR3 bases: TGTGCCAGCAGTGACTCGAAGGGAGCAGATGGAAACACCATATATTTT. This gives the protein CASSDSKGADGNTIYF.

In its sample, this clone was seen a few times. V gene TRBV29-1 combines with J gene TRBJ1-1; D gene uncertain. The CDR3 totals 12 residues. Trimming removed 5 bases at V and 5 bases at J, with 12 bases between. From germline, CDR1 is SQVTM and CDR2 ANQGSEA. CDR3 coding DNA: TGCAGCGTTTACAGAGTCGAGACTGAAGCTTTCTTT. Translating gives CSVYRVETEAFF.

This clone was seen a single time. The rearrangement uses TRBV30 and TRBJ2-3; 13 nucleotides line up with TRBD2. This CDR3 comprises 16 residues. The germline gives CDR1 GTSNPN, CDR2 SVGIG (reference sequence). V shed 3 bases and J 5 bases; nucleotides not matched to a gene: 8. CDR3 DNA: TGTGCCTGGAGCATGGGACTAGCGGGACCGGGAGATACGCAGTATTTT. Translation: CAWSMGLAGPGDTQYF. Full variable domain (missing parts from reference TRBV30 and TRBJ2-3): SQTIHQWPATLVQPVGSPLSLECTVEGTSNPNLYWYRQAAGRGLQLLFYSVGIGQISSEVPQNLSASRPQDRQFILSSKKLLLSDSGFYLCAWSMGLAGPGDTQYFGPGTRLTVL.

The rearrangement uses TRBV28 and TRBJ1-1; 8 bases map to TRBD1. V lost 6 bases and J lost 3; bases outside the gene matches: 9. This CDR3 region has 15 residues. Per germline, CDR1 MDHEN and CDR2 SYDVKM. CDR3 in DNA: TGTGCCAGCAGGCATCGCTTGACAGGGGACACTGAAGCTTTCTTT. Protein product: CASRHRLTGDTEAFF.

The chain is built from TRBV7-2 and TRBJ2-1, with D maybe TRBD2 (5 bases). The germline gives CDR1 SGHTA, CDR2 FQGNSA. The CDR3 length is 15 residues. Trimming left V 6 bases short and J 8 bases short, with 20 bases between. CDR3 in DNA: TGTGCCAGCAGTCTTGGACGGATTCTAGCCGATGAGCAGTTCTTC. Translation gives CASSLGRILADEQFF.

This clone occurred once. The gene calls are TRBV19 and TRBJ1-6; possible D gene TRBD1, 6 bases. The CDR3 is made up of 22 amino acids. Trimming left V 8 bases short and J 9 bases short, with 41 bases between. Per the germline V gene, CDR1 is LNHDA and CDR2 is SQIVND (reference sequence). The CDR3, as DNA: TGTGCCAGTCCACCACCCCACAGGACAGAATTGGCCGACATAAACGATTCTTCACCCCTCCACTTT. Translating it yields CASPPPHRTELADINDSSPLHF.

The CDR3, as DNA: TGTGCCAGTAGTCTCGGCGGGTCGACGGACGAGCAGTACTTC. This codes for CASSLGGSTDEQYF. V gene TRBV19 combines with J gene TRBJ2-7; the D gene is possibly TRBD2 (5 bases). Germline loops: CDR1 LNHDA, CDR2 SQIVND (reference sequence). Trimming removed 5 bases from V and 5 bases from J, with 16 bases in between. The CDR3 length is 14 residues.

The V gene is TRBV4-2, the J gene TRBJ2-3; TRBD2 agrees at 11 bases. CDR1 is LGHNA and CDR2 is YNFKEQ in the germline V gene. This CDR3 comprises 19 residues. V lost 1 base, J lost 2 bases, and 11 bases stayed unmatched. The CDR3 loop reads CASSQVGETSGTLTDTQYF. DNA for the CDR3: TGTGCCAGCAGCCAAGTAGGGGAGACTAGCGGGACTCTCACAGATACGCAGTATTTT.

The rearrangement links TRBV9 to TRBJ1-1; D ambiguous. The CDR3 consists of 12 residues. Trimming stripped 4 bases from V and 3 bases from J, with 7 bases between. CDR1 SGDLS and CDR2 YYNGEE come from the germline V gene. Written as DNA, the CDR3 is TGTGCCAGCAGCCCGGCGGACACTGAAGCTTTCTTT. Protein: CASSPADTEAFF. Based on the CDR3 plus reference TRBV9 and TRBJ1-1, the full variable domain is DSGVTQTPKHLITATGQRVTLRCSPRSGDLSVYWYQQSLDQGLQFLIQYYNGEERAKGNILERFSAQQFPDLHSELNLSSLELGDSALYFCASSPADTEAFFGQGTRLTVV.